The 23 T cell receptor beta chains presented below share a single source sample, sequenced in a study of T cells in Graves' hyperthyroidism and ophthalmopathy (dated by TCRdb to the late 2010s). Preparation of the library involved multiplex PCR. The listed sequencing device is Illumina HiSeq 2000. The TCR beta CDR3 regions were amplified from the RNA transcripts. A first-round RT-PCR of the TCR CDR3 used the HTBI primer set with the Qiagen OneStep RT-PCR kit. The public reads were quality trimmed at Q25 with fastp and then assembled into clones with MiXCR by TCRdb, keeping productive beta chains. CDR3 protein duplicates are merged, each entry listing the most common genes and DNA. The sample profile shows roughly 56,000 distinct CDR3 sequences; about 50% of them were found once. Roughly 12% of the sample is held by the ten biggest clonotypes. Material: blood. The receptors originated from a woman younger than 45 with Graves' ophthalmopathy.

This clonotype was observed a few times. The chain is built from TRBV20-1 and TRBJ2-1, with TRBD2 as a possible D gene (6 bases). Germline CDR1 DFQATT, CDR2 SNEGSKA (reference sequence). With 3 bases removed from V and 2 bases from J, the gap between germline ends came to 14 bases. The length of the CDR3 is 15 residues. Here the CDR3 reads CSASSAGSAYNEQFF. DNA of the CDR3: TGCAGTGCTAGCTCCGCGGGAAGCGCCTACAATGAGCAGTTCTTC.

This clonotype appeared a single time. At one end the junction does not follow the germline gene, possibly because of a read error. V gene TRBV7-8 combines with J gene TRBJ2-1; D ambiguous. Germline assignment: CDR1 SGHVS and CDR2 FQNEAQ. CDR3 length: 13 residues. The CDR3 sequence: CVSSLVGSREQFF. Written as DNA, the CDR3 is TGTGTCAGCAGCTTAGTTGGGTCCCGGGAGCAGTTCTTC.

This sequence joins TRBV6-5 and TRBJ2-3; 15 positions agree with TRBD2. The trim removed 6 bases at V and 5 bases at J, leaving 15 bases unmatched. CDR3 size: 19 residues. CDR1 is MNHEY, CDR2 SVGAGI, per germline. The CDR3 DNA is TGTGCCAGCAGCCGGGGACTAGCGGGAGGATACTCGGGTAGAGATACGCAGTATTTT. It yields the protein CASSRGLAGGYSGRDTQYF.

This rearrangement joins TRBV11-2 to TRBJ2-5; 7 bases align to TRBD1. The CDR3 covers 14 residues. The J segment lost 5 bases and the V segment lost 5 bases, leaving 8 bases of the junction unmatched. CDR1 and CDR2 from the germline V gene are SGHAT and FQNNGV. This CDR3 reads CASSATGDLETQYF. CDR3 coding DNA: TGTGCCAGCAGCGCTACAGGGGACCTGGAGACCCAGTACTTC.

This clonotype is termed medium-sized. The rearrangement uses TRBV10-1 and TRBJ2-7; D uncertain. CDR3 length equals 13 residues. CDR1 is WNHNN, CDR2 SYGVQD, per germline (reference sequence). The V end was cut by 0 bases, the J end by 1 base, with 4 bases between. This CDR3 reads CASSESRSYEQYF. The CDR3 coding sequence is TGCGCCAGCAGTGAGTCACGGTCCTACGAGCAGTACTTC.

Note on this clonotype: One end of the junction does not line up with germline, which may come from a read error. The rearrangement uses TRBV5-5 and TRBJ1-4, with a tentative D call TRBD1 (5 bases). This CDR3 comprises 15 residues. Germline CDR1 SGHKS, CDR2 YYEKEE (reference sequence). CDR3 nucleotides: TGTGCCAGCAGCTTTGATGGGGCGACTAATGAAAAGCTGTCTTTT. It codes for CASSFDGATNEKLSF. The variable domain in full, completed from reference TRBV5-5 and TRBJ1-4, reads DAGVTQSPTHLIKTRGQQVTLRCSPISGHKSVSWYQQVLGQGPQFIFQYYEKEERGRGNFPDRFSARQFPNYSSELNVNALLLGDSALYLCASSFDGATNEKLSFGSGTQLSVL.

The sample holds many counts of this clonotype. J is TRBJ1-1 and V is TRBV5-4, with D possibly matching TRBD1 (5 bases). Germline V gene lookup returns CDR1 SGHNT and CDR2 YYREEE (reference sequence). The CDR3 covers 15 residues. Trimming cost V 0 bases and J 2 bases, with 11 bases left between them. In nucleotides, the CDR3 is TGTGCCAGCAGCTTGGATCTGGGGGTTAACACTGAAGCTTTCTTT. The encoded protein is CASSLDLGVNTEAFF.

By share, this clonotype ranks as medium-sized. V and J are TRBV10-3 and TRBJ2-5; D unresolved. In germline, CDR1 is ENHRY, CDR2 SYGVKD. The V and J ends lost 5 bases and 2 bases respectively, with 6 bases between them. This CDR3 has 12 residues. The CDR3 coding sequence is TGTGCCATCAGTCCTCAGCAAGAGACCCAGTACTTC. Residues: CAISPQQETQYF.

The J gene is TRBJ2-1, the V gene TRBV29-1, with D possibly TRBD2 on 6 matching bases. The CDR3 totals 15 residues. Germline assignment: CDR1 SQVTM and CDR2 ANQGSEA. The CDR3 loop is CQPGPGSSAYNEQFF. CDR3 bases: TGCCAGCCAGGGCCCGGGAGTAGCGCCTACAATGAGCAGTTCTTC.

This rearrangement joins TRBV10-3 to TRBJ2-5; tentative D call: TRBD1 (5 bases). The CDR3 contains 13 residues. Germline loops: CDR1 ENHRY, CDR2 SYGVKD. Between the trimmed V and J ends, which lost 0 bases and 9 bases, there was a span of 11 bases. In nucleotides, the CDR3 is TGTGCCATCAGTGAGTCGGGCAGGGCGGCCCAGTACTTC. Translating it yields CAISESGRAAQYF.

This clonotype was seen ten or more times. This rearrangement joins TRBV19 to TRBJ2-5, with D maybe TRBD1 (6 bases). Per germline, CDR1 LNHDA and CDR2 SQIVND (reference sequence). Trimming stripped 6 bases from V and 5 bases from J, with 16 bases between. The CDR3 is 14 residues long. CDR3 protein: CASRREGHLETQYF. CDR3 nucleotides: TGTGCCAGTAGGCGCGAGGGACATTTGGAGACCCAGTACTTC. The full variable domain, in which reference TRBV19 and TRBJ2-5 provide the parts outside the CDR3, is DGGITQSPKYLFRKEGQNVTLSCEQNLNHDAMYWYRQDPGQGLRLIYYSQIVNDFQKGDIAEGYSVSREKKESFPLTVTSAQKNPTAFYLCASRREGHLETQYFGPGTRLLVL.

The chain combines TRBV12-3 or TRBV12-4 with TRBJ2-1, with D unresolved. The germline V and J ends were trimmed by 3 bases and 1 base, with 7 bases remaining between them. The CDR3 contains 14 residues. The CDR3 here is CASSFMRSYNEQFF. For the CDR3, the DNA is TGTGCCAGCAGTTTTATGAGGTCCTACAATGAGCAGTTCTTC.

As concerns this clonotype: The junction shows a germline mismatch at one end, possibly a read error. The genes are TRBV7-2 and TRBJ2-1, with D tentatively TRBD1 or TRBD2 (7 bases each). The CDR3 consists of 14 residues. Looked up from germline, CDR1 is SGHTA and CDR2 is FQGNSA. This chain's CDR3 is CASSEQGRDNQQFF. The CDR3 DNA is TGTGCCAGCAGCGAACAGGGGAGGGACAATCAGCAGTTCTTC.

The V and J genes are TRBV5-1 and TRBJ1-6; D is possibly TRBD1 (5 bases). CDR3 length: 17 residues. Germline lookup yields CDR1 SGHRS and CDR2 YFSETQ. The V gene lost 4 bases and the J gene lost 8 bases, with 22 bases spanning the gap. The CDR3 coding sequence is TGCGCCAGCAGCCTCCGGGGGATCGACTATAAGGATTCACCCCTCCACTTT. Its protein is CASSLRGIDYKDSPLHF.

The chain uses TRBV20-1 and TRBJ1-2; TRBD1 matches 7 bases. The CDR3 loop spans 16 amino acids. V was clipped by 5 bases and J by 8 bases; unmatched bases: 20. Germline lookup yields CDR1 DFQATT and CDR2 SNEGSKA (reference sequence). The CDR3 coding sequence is TGCAGTGCTCCTGCGCCCGGACAGGAAACTGTCGTGGGCTACACCTTC. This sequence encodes CSAPAPGQETVVGYTF.

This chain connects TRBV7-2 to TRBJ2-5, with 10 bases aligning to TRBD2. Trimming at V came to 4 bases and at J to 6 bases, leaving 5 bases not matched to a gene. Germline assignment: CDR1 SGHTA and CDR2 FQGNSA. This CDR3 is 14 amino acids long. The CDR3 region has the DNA TGTGCCAGCAGCTCTAGCGGGAGAGAGCAGACCCAGTACTTC. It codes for CASSSSGREQTQYF.

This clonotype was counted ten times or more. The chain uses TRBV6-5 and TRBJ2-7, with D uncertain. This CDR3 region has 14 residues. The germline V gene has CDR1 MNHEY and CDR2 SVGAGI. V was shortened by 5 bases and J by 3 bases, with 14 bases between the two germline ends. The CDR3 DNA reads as TGTGCCAGCAGTCCCGACGGTCCCGACTACGAGCAGTACTTC. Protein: CASSPDGPDYEQYF.

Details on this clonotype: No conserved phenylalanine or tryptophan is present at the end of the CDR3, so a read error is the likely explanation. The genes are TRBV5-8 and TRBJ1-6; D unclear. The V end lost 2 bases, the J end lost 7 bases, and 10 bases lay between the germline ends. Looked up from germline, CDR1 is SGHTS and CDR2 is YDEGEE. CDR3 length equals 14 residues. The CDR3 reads CASSFRGRNSPLHS. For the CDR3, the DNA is TGTGCCAGCAGCTTTCGGGGAAGGAATTCACCCCTCCACTCT.

The CDR3 DNA reads as TGCAGTGCTCGCCGGCCGGGAGAGACTGATGAGCAGTATTTT. Protein product: CSARRPGETDEQYF. The chain uses TRBV20-1 and TRBJ2-3; TRBD2 might be the D (6 bases). The ends were cut back, 5 bases at V and 11 bases at J, with 23 bases in the middle. This CDR3 is 14 amino acids long. CDR1 is DFQATT, CDR2 SNEGSKA, per germline (reference sequence).

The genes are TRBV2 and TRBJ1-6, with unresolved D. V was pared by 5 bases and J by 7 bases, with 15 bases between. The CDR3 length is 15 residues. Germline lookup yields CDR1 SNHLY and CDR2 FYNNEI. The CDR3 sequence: CASSLRWARNSPLHF. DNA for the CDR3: TGTGCCAGCAGTCTGAGGTGGGCGAGGAATTCACCCCTCCACTTT. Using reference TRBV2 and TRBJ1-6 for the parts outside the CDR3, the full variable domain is EPEVTQTPSHQVTQMGQEVILRCVPISNHLYFYWYRQILGQKVEFLVSFYNNEISEKSEIFDDQFSVERPDGSNFTLKIRSTKLEDSAMYFCASSLRWARNSPLHFGNGTRLTVT.

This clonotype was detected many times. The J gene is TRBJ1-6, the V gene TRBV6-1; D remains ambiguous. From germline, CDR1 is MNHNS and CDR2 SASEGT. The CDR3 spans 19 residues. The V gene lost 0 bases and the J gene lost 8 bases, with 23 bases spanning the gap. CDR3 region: CASSEALSGFLHRDSPLHF. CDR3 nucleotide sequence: TGTGCCAGCAGTGAAGCGCTGTCAGGTTTTTTACATCGGGATTCACCCCTCCACTTT.

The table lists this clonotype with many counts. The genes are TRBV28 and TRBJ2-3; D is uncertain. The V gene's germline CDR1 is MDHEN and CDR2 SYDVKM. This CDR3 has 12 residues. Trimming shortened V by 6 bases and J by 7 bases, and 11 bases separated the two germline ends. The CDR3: CASRPRANTQYF. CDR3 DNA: TGTGCCAGCAGGCCTCGAGCAAATACGCAGTATTTT.

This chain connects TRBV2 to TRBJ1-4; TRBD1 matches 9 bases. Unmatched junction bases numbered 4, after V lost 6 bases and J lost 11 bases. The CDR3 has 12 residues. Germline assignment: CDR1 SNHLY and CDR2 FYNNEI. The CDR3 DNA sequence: TGTGCCAGCAGGACGACAGGGGGGAAACTGTTTTTT. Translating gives CASRTTGGKLFF.